This T cell receptor (beta chain) is from a study of regulatory T cells in long-lasting Graves disease. Arm-PCR of CDR3 regions with iRepertoire HTBI primers generated TCR beta libraries. In the original analysis: Identified across the samples were 60 to 70 TRBV segments and about 15 TRBJ segments. TCRdb ran MiXCR on the multiplex PCR reads and lists one entry per CDR3 protein. The authors' filters were not applied to this entry. The sample holds 400,000 to 500,000 distinct CDR3 sequences, less than 15% seen once. CDR1 is LGHDT and CDR2 is YNNKEL in the germline V gene (reference sequence). The length of the CDR3 is 16 residues. With 1 base removed from V and 4 bases from J, the gap between germline ends came to 16 bases. Time point noted: newly diagnosed GD, antithyroid drugs for less than 3 months. From PBMCs, RNA was extracted and then used to make the TCR library. These sequences were also reported in another study, on T cells in Graves' hyperthyroidism and ophthalmopathy.

The sequencing used peripheral blood mononuclear cells (PBMCs), collected at new diagnosis, from a patient treated with antithyroid drugs. The rearrangement links TRBV3-1 to TRBJ1-2; D unresolved. The sequence came from a woman in her 50s with Graves disease. Here the CDR3 DNA reads TGTGCCAGCAGCCAAGTTTCACAGCCGATTTCCTATGGCTACACCTTC. Translating gives CASSQVSQPISYGYTF.